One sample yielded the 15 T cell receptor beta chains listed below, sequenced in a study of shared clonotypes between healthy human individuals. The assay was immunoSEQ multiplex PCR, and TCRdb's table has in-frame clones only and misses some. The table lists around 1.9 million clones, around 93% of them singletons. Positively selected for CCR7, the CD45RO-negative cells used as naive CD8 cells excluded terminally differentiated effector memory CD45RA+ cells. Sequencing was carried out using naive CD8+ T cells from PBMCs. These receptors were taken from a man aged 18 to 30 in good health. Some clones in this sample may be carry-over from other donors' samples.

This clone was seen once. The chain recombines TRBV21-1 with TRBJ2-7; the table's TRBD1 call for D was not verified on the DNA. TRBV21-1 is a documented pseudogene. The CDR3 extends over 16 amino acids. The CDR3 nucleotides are TGTGCCAGCAGCGATACCCCGGGACAGAGCTCCTACGAGCAGTACTTC. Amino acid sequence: CASSDTPGQSSYEQYF.

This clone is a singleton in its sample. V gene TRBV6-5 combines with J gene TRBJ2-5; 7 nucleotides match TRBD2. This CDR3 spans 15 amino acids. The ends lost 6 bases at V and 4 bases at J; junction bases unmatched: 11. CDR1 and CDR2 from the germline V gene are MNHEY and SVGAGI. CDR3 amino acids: CASRVNHGLGETQYF. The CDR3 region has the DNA TGTGCCAGCAGAGTTAACCACGGACTAGGAGAGACCCAGTACTTC.

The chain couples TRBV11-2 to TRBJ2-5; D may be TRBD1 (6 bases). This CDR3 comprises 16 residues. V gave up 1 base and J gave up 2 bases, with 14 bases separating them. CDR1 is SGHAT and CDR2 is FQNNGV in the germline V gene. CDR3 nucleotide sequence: TGTGCCAGCAGCTTAGGGACAGTGAAGTTACAAGAGACCCAGTACTTC. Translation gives CASSLGTVKLQETQYF. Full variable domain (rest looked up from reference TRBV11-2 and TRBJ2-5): EAGVAQSPRYKIIEKRQSVAFWCNPISGHATLYWYQQILGQGPKLLIQFQNNGVVDDSQLPKDRFSAERLKGVDSTLKIQPAKLEDSAVYLCASSLGTVKLQETQYFGPGTRLLVL.

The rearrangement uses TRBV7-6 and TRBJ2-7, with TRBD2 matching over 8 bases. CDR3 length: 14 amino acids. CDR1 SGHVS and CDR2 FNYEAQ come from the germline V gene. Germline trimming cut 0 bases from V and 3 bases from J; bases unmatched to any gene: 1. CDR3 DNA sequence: TGTGCCAGCAGCTTAGCCGGGACTAGCTACGAGCAGTACTTC. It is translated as CASSLAGTSYEQYF.

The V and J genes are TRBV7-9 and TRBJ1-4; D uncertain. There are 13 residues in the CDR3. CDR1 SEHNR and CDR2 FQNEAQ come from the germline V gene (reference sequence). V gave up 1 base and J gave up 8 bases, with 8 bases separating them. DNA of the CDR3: TGTGCCAGCAGCTTAGACCCGGGGGAAAAACTGTTTTTT. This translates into CASSLDPGEKLFF.

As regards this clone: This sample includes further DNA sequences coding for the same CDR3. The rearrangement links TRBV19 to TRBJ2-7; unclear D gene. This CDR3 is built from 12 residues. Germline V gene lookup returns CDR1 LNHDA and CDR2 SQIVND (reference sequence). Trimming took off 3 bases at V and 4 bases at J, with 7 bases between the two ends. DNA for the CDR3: TGTGCCAGTAGTATCGTAGGATACGAGCAGTACTTC. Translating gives CASSIVGYEQYF.

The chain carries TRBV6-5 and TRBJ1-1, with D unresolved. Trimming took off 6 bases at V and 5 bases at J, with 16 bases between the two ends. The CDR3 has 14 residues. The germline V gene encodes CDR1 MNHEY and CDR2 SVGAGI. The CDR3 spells CASRSKPSGTEAFF. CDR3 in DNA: TGTGCCAGCAGATCCAAACCGTCTGGAACTGAAGCTTTCTTT.

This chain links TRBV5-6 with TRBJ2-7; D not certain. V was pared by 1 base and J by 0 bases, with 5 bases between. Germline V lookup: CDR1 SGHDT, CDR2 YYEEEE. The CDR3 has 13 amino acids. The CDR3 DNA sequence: TGTGCCAGCAGCTTGCTGCCCTCCTACGAGCAGTACTTC. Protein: CASSLLPSYEQYF.

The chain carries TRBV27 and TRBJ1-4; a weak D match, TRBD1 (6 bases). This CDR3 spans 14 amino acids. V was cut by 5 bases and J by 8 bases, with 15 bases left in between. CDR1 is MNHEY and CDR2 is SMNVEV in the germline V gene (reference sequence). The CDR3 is CASSPPGGREKLFF. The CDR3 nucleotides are TGTGCCAGCAGTCCCCCTGGGGGCAGAGAAAAACTGTTTTTT.

Here the CDR3 DNA reads TGTGCCAGCTCACAGGTGGCGGACCGCTACAATGAGCAGTTCTTC. Translated: CASSQVADRYNEQFF. This chain joins TRBV18 and TRBJ2-1; no clear D. CDR1 is KGHSH, CDR2 LQKENI, per germline. V lost 4 bases, J lost 3 bases, and 13 bases lay in between. This CDR3 spans 15 amino acids.

Here the CDR3 DNA reads TGTGCCAGCAGCTTGGTCAGTTACCAAGAGACCCAGTACTTC. This gives the protein CASSLVSYQETQYF. This chain uses TRBV5-4 with TRBJ2-5; no definite D call. Trimming shortened V by 0 bases and J by 0 bases, and 6 bases separated the two germline ends. The CDR3 is 14 amino acids. Germline CDR1 is SGHNT and CDR2 is YYREEE (reference sequence).

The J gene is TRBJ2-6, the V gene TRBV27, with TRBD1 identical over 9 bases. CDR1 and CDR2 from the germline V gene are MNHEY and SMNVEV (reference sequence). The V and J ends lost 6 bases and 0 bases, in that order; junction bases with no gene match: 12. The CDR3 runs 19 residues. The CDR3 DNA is TGTGCCAGCAGCCAAGCAGGTCGGACAGGGGACTCTGGGGCCAACGTCCTGACTTTC. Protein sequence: CASSQAGRTGDSGANVLTF.

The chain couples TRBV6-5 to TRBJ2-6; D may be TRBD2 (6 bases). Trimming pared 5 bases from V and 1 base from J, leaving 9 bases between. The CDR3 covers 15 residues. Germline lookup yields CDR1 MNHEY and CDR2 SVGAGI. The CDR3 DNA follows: TGTGCCAGCAGTACGGGGGAGTCTGGGGCCAACGTCCTGACTTTC. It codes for CASSTGESGANVLTF.

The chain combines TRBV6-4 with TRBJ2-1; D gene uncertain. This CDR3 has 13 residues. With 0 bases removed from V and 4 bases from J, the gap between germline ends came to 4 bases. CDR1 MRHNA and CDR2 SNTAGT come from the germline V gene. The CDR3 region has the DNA TGTGCCAGCAGTGACTCCCAGTACAATGAGCAGTTCTTC. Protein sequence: CASSDSQYNEQFF.

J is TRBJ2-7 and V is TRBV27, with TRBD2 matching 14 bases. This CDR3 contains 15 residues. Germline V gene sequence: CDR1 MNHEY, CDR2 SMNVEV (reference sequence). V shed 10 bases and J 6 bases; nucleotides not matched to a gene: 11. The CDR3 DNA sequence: TGTGCCAACCCGGGACTAGCGGGAGTTCGGGCCGAGCAGTACTTC. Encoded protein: CANPGLAGVRAEQYF.